This TCR beta chain originates from a study of PD-1 blockade in classical Hodgkin lymphoma. Time point indicated: newly diagnosed, previously untreated cHL patient sample. Newly diagnosed classical Hodgkin lymphoma PBMCs, still untreated, provided the comparison samples. Overall study findings and caveats: A reduction in baseline TCR diversity was reportedly seen in newly diagnosed patients relative to healthy donors. Causes of the repertoire differences remain undefined, possibly disease activity or prior therapy.

Libraries were prepared by immunoSEQ multiplex PCR; TCRdb keeps only in-frame clonotypes and omits some of them. The sample lists around 43,000 clones; more than 75% were seen once. Turning to this clone: Antigen specificity is unknown.

The TCR sequence derives from a human donor with classical Hodgkin lymphoma. The sample comprised peripheral blood mononuclear cells (PBMCs).

The DNA for the CDR3 is TGTGCCAGCAGCCTTGCCCCAGGGACGAACACCGGGGAGCTGTTTTTT. Protein: CASSLAPGTNTGELFF. The chain uses TRBV9 and TRBJ2-2; the D gene is possibly TRBD1 (5 bases). Trimming removed 4 bases at V and 0 bases at J, with 13 bases between. CDR3 length equals 16 residues. Looked up from germline, CDR1 is SGDLS and CDR2 is YYNGEE.